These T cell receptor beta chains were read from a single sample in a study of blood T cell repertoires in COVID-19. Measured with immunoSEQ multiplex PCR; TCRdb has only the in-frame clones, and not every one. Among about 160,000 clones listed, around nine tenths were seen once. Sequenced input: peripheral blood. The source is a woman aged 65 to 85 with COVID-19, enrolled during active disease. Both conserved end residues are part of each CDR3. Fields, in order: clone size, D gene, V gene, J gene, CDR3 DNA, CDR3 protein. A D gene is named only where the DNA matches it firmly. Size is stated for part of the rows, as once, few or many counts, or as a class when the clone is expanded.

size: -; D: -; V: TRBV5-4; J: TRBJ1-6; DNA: TGTGCCAGCAGCTCTATTTCCTATAATTCACCCCTCCACTTT; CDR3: CASSSISYNSPLHF
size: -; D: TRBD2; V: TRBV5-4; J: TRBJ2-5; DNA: TGTGCCAGCAGCCCGAACTTGGGGGGGCAAGAGACCCAGTACTTC; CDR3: CASSPNLGGQETQYF
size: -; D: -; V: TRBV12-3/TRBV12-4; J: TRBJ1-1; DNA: TGTGCCAGCAGCTCCCTCAGGGGTACTGAAGCTTTCTTT; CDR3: CASSSLRGTEAFF
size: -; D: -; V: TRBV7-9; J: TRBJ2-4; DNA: TGTGCCAGCAGCTTAGTCAGGGGGGCGGACATTCAGTACTTC; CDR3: CASSLVRGADIQYF
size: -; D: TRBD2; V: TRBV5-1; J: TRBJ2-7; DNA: TGCGCCAGCAGCTCACGCTCCAGCGGGACGCCGTTGGAGCAGTACTTC; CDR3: CASSSRSSGTPLEQYF
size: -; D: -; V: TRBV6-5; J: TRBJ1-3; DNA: TGTGCCAGCAGCCAGAGGTTTGGAAACACCATATATTTT; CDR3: CASSQRFGNTIYF
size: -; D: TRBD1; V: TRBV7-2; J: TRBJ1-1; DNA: TGTGCCAGCAGCTTCGGGGACAGGGGGCGTGAAGCTTTCTTT; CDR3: CASSFGDRGREAFF
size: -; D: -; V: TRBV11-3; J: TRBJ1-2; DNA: TGTGCCAGCAGCTTAGAAGGAGGGGATGGCTACACCTTC; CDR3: CASSLEGGDGYTF
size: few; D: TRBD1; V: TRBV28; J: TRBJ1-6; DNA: TGTGCCAGCAGTATCCACAGGGGGTCTAATTCACCCCTCCACTTT; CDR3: CASSIHRGSNSPLHF
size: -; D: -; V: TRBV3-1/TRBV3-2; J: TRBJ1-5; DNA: TGTGCCAGCAGCCCAGCGGGCAGGGCTCAGCCCCAGCATTTT; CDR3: CASSPAGRAQPQHF
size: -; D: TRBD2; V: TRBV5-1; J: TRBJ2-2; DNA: TGCGCCAGCAGCCCTATTGGGACTAGCGGGGGCGCCTTAAACACCGGGGAGCTGTTTTTT; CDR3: CASSPIGTSGGALNTGELFF
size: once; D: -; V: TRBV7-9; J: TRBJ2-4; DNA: TGTGCCAGCAGCTTAGACGGGGGTATAGCCAAAAACATTCAGTACTTC; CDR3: CASSLDGGIAKNIQYF
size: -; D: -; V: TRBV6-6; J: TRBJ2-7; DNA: TGTGCCAGCAGCATTGGATTATCTTACAGCTCCTACGAGCAGTACTTC; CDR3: CASSIGLSYSSYEQYF
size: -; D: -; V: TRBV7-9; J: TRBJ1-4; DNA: TGTGCCAGCAGCCATTCAACGCGGCAGCTGGGGGGAAAACTGTTTTTT; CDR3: CASSHSTRQLGGKLFF
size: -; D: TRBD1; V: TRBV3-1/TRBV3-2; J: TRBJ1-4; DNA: TGTGCCAGCAGTCTCGGGACAGGGCATGAAAAACTGTTTTTT; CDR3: CASSLGTGHEKLFF
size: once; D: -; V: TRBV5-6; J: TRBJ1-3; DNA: TGTGCCAGCAGCTTAATGAGGGCCTTCTCTGGAAACACCATATATTTT; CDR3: CASSLMRAFSGNTIYF
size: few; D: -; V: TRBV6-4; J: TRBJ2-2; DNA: TGTGCCAGCAGTGAACAGATAAACACCGGGGAGCTGTTTTTT; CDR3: CASSEQINTGELFF
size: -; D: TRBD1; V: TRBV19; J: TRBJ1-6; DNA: TGTGCCAGTAGTCCAGGCAGGGGGACAGGGAATTCACCCCTCCACTTT; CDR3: CASSPGRGTGNSPLHF
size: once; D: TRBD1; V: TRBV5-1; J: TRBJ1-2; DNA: TGCGCCAGCAGCACCTCCGGGACAGCCTATGGCTACACCTTC; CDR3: CASSTSGTAYGYTF
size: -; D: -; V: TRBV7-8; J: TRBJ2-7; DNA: TGTGCCAGCAGCCCCGGGGGAGGTTCCTACGAGCAGTACTTC; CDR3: CASSPGGGSYEQYF
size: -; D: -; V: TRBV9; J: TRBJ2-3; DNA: TGTGCCAGCATCACAGGGAATCGCCCAGATACGCAGTATTTT; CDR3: CASITGNRPDTQYF
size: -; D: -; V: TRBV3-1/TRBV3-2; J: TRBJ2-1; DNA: TGTGCCAGCGCCAGCTTCGGGAGCTCCTACAATGAGCAGTTCTTC; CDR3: CASASFGSSYNEQFF
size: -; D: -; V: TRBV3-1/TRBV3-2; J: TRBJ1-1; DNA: TGTGCCAGCAGCCGAACCCCAGGGGTGGACACTGAAGCTTTCTTT; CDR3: CASSRTPGVDTEAFF
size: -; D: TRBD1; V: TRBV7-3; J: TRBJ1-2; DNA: TGTGCCAGCAGCCCCTCCGGGACAGGGATTGGCTACACCTTC; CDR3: CASSPSGTGIGYTF
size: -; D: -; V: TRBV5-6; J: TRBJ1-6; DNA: TGTGCCAGCAGCTTGGGAGGTTTTAATTCACCCCTCCACTTT; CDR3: CASSLGGFNSPLHF
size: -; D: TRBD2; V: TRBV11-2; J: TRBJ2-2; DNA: TGTGCCAGCAGCCCCGGGACTAGTCGGGGGCGGGAGCTGTTTTTT; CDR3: CASSPGTSRGRELFF
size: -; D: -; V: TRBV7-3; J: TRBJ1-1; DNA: TGTGCCAGCAGCTTATTGGGTCGGGGGAACACTGAAGCTTTCTTT; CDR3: CASSLLGRGNTEAFF
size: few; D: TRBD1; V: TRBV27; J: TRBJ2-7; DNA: TGTGCCAGCCGAAACCGGGACAGCTCCTACGAGCAGTACTTC; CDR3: CASRNRDSSYEQYF
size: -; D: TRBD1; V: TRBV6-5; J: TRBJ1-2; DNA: TGTGCCAGCACTAGAGGGACAGGGAGTCTTTATGGCTACACCTTC; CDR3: CASTRGTGSLYGYTF
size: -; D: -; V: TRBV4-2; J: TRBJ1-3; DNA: TGTGCCAGCAGCCCCCTGGCAGGGTTCGCTGGAAACACCATATATTTT; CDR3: CASSPLAGFAGNTIYF
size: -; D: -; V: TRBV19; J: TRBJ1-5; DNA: TGTGCCAGTAGGAACCGGACGGGGAAAGGGAGCAATCAGCCCCAGCATTTT; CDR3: CASRNRTGKGSNQPQHF
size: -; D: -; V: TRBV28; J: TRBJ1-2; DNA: TGTGCCAGCCACGAAGACGAGGGAAACTATGGCTACACCTTC; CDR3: CASHEDEGNYGYTF
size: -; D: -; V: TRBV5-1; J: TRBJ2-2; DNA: TGCGCCAGCAGCAGAAGCAGGGATACGGACGGGGAGCTGTTTTTT; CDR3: CASSRSRDTDGELFF
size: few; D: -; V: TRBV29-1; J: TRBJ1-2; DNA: TGCAGCGTTGGGGAGCGGGTTAACTATGGCTACACCTTC; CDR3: CSVGERVNYGYTF
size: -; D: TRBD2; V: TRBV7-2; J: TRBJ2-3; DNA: TGTGCCAGCGGAATAGCGGGGGGGTTTGTAGATACGCAGTATTTT; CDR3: CASGIAGGFVDTQYF
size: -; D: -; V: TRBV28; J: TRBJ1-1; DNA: TGTGCCAGCAGTCCTCCCCTCAGGGGCCCAAGGGAAGCTTTCTTT; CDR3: CASSPPLRGPREAFF
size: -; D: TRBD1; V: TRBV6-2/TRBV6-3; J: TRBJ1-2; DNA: TGTGCCAGCAGTTACGACAGGGGATGGAATGGCTACACCTTC; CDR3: CASSYDRGWNGYTF
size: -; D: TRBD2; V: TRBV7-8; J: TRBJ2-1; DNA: TGTGCCAGCAGCTCCATGGGTTGGTTGTTAGCGGGGGGTAATGAGCAGTTCTTC; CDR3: CASSSMGWLLAGGNEQFF
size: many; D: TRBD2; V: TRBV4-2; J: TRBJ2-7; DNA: TGTGCCAGCAGCCAAGTATGGCGGGGGGGCGGCGAGCAGTACTTC; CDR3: CASSQVWRGGGEQYF
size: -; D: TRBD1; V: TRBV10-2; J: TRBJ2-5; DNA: TGCGCCAGCAGTCCCCGGGACAGGGGTGAGACCCAGTACTTC; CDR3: CASSPRDRGETQYF
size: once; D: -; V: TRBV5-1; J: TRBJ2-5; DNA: TGCGCCAGCAGCTTGCTCGAGACCCAGTACTTC; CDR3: CASSLLETQYF
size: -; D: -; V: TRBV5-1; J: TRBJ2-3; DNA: TGCGCCAGCCGTAAAAGGCTAGATGAAAGTGGTACAGATACGCAGTATTTT; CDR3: CASRKRLDESGTDTQYF
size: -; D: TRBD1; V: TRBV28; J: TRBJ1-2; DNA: TGTGCCAGCAGTCTAGGGACAGGGGGACAGGTTGGCTACACCTTC; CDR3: CASSLGTGGQVGYTF
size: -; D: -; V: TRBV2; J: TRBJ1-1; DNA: TGTGCCAGCAGTGAAGACAGGGTTCGAATCGGGGCTGAAGCTTTCTTT; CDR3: CASSEDRVRIGAEAFF
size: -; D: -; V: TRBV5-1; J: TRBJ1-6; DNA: TGCGCCAGCGTACGGGGAGGGGACAATTCACCCCTCCACTTT; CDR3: CASVRGGDNSPLHF
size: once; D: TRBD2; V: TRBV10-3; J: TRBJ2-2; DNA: TGTGCCATCAGTGGCAAGACTAGCGGGGGGGCCGGCGGGGAGCTGTTTTTT; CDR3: CAISGKTSGGAGGELFF
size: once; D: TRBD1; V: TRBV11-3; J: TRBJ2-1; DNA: TGTGCCAGCAGCTTAAGGGACAGGGGGGATGAGCAGTTCTTC; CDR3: CASSLRDRGDEQFF
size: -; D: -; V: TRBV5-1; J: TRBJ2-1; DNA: TGCGCCAGCAGCTTGGGTCAACAGTACAATGAGCAGTTCTTC; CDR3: CASSLGQQYNEQFF
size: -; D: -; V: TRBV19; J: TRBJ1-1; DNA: TGTGCCAGTAGTGTCCGGGGGGGGGACACTGAAGCTTTCTTT; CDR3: CASSVRGGDTEAFF
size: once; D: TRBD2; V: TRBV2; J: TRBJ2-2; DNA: TGTGCCAGGGGACTAGCGGGGGCCACCGGGGAGCTGTTTTTT; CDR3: CARGLAGATGELFF
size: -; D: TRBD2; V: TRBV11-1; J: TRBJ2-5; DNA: TGTGCCAGCAGCTCCTACGGGGAGGGGGAGACCCAGTACTTC; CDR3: CASSSYGEGETQYF
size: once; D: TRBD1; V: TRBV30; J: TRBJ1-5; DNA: TGTGCCTGGTCCAGGACAGGGGAGCTGGGAGAGCCCCAGCATTTT; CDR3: CAWSRTGELGEPQHF
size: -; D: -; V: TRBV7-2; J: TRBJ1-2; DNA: TGTGCCAGCAGCGCCCAGCGGTCTGGCTACACCTTC; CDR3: CASSAQRSGYTF
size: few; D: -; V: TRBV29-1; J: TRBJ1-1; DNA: TGCAGCGTTGACGGAGGAACAGCAAGGAGCACTGAAGCTTTCTTT; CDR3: CSVDGGTARSTEAFF
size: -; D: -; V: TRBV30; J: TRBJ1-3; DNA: TGTGCCTGGAGTTTCGGGGTGGGCTCTGGAAACACCATATATTTT; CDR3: CAWSFGVGSGNTIYF
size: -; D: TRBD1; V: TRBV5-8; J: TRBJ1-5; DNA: TGTGCCAGCAGCTCCTCCAGGACAGGGGTCCATCAGCCCCAGCATTTT; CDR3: CASSSSRTGVHQPQHF
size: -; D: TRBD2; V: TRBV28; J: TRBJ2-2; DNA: TGTGCCAGCAGTTTCCCGGGACTAGTAAATGTCCGGGAGCTGTTTTTT; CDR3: CASSFPGLVNVRELFF
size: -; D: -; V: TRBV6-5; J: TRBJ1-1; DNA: TGTGCCAGCAGTCCAGAGGGGGGGGTGAGAAAAGCTTTCTTT; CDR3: CASSPEGGVRKAFF
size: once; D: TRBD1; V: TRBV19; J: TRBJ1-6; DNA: TGTGCCAGTAGTCATCCCCGGGACAGGGTACTTGGCGTTACCTATAATTCACCCCTCCACTTT; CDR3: CASSHPRDRVLGVTYNSPLHF
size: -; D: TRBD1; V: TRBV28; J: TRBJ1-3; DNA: TGTGCCAGCAGTTTATATGGTGGACAGGGAACTGGCTCTGGAAACACCATATATTTT; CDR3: CASSLYGGQGTGSGNTIYF